This T cell receptor beta chain emerged from a study of vaccination and CD4 T cells after COVID-19. Study-wide context: Convalescents were six males and four females, two of them Hispanic. Median time from COVID diagnosis to post-COVID sampling was over 85 days (35 to 161).

Study findings and constraints: Median SARS-CoV-2-reactive clonotype numbers rose nonsignificantly, roughly 21 to 38.

J lost 2 bases, V lost 5 bases, and 7 bases had no gene match. CDR3 size: 15 residues. The germline V gene has CDR1 SSHAT and CDR2 FNYEAQ (reference sequence). There are a few counts of this clonotype. Its target is not known. TCRdb fed the PCR reads into MiXCR, producing one record per CDR3 protein. This repertoire shows roughly 31,000 distinct CDR3 sequences, around 49% found once; its top ten account for roughly 5%. As to time point: late sampling 161 to 241 days after vaccination in a few convalescent patients. The sequencing used CD4+ T cells from blood, collected about 7 months after SARS-CoV-2 vaccination. The TCR originated in a human donor who had recovered from COVID-19. The chain recombines TRBV7-7 with TRBJ2-3; 7 bases match TRBD2. The CDR3 nucleotides are TGTGCCAGCAGCCCCGGGACTACCAACACAGATACGCAGTATTTT. It encodes CASSPGTTNTDTQYF.